This T cell receptor beta chain was observed in a study of shared clonotypes between healthy human individuals. Across the study: Three CD4 naive, three CD4 memory, two CD8 naive and one CD8 memory plate were used per donor. Overall study findings and caveats: It was anticipated that sequencing depth would influence how many clonotypes donors shared.

CDR1 is MNHNS, CDR2 SASEGT, per germline. The CDR3 has 14 residues. V dropped 5 bases and J dropped 5 bases, with 15 bases sitting between them. Clones were sequenced by immunoSEQ multiplex PCR, and TCRdb holds only the in-frame ones, with some missing. The sample contains 950,000 to 1,300,000 clones, around 75% of which appear only once. On this clone: Antigen: not known.

The source is a young man in good health. Sample: memory CD4+ T cells sorted from blood. This sample's subset: CD45RA-negative fraction. The chain joins TRBV6-1 to TRBJ1-1; D unresolved. CDR3 residues: CASSLGIATTEAFF. The CDR3 coding sequence is TGTGCCAGCAGTCTAGGGATAGCGACGACTGAAGCTTTCTTT.